Following are 28 T cell receptor beta chains from one sample sequenced in a study of cytomegalovirus exposure and HLA in healthy donors. Primers for the PCR totalled 60 Vbeta and 13 Jbeta. This table comes from immunoSEQ multiplex PCR, and its TCRdb copy is limited to in-frame clones, with some not included. Of approximately 150,000 clones in the sample, 71% are singletons; the top ten hold more than 2.5%. Sequencing was performed on PBMCs. The receptors were gathered from a woman younger than 45 in good health and CMV-seronegative.

The genes are TRBV28 and TRBJ1-2; possible D gene TRBD1, 6 bases. V was cut by 9 bases and J by 4 bases, with 15 bases left in between. CDR1 is MDHEN and CDR2 is SYDVKM in the germline V gene. The CDR3 covers 13 residues. CDR3: CASRTVTLYGYTF. Written as DNA, the CDR3 is TGTGCCAGTAGGACAGTCACGCTCTATGGCTACACCTTC.

This chain connects TRBV5-1 to TRBJ2-1, with TRBD2 identical over 14 bases. The V gene end was trimmed by 4 bases and the J gene end by 3 bases; junction bases not matched to a gene: 6. The CDR3 extends over 17 amino acids. Germline V gene data show CDR1 as SGHRS and CDR2 as YFSETQ. The chain's CDR3 is CASSPGTSGSLYNEQFF. As DNA, the CDR3 is TGCGCCAGCAGCCCCGGGACTAGCGGGAGCCTCTACAATGAGCAGTTCTTC.

CDR3 sequence: CASSLAGGLQETQYF. CDR3 bases: TGTGCCAGCAGCTTAGCGGGGGGACTCCAAGAGACCCAGTACTTC. The gene calls are TRBV7-2 and TRBJ2-5; D may be TRBD2 (6 bases). Trimming pared 0 bases from V and 1 base from J, leaving 9 bases between. CDR1 SGHTA and CDR2 FQGNSA come from the germline V gene. This CDR3 contains 15 residues.

The V and J genes are TRBV6-5 and TRBJ1-1; 9 bases agree with TRBD1. The CDR3 totals 13 residues. Germline CDR1 and CDR2: MNHEY and SVGAGI. V was clipped by 6 bases and J by 6 bases; unmatched bases: 5. As DNA, the CDR3 is TGTGCCAGCAGACGGACAGGGGATGCTGAAGCTTTCTTT. As protein: CASRRTGDAEAFF.

The chain links TRBV10-3 to TRBJ2-7, with D unclear. Germline loops: CDR1 ENHRY, CDR2 SYGVKD. The CDR3 has 14 amino acids. Trimming removed 2 bases from V and 2 bases from J, with 10 bases in between. This chain's CDR3 is CAISEPRVPYEQYF. Written as DNA, the CDR3 is TGTGCCATCAGTGAGCCACGGGTTCCCTACGAGCAGTACTTC.

This rearrangement joins TRBV28 to TRBJ2-1, with 10 bases matching TRBD2. Germline assignment: CDR1 MDHEN and CDR2 SYDVKM. Unmatched junction bases numbered 4, after V lost 5 bases and J lost 6 bases. This CDR3 contains 14 residues. The CDR3 is CASSPRLAGNEQFF. The CDR3 region has the DNA TGTGCCAGCAGTCCCCGACTAGCGGGCAATGAGCAGTTCTTC.

The chain carries TRBV9 and TRBJ2-3, with 12 bases that match TRBD2. With V trimmed by 0 bases and J by 1 base, 3 bases remained unmatched. This CDR3 is built from 17 residues. Germline lookup yields CDR1 SGDLS and CDR2 YYNGEE. The CDR3 sequence is CASSVGLAGVGTDTQYF. CDR3 nucleotide sequence: TGTGCCAGCAGCGTAGGACTAGCGGGAGTGGGCACAGATACGCAGTATTTT.

The CDR3 nucleotides read TGTGCCATCAGTCCAACGGGGGGCGGGACCAACCAAGAGACCCAGTACTTC. As protein: CAISPTGGGTNQETQYF. J is TRBJ2-5 and V is TRBV10-3; weak D call: TRBD2 (7 bases). CDR3 size: 17 residues. V was pared by 5 bases and J by 0 bases, with 19 bases between. The germline V gene encodes CDR1 ENHRY and CDR2 SYGVKD.

The chain combines TRBV30 with TRBJ2-7, with 8 bases that match TRBD1. J lost 5 bases, V lost 5 bases, and 5 bases had no gene match. The germline V gene encodes CDR1 GTSNPN and CDR2 SVGIG (reference sequence). This CDR3 region has 12 residues. CDR3 in DNA: TGTGCCTGGGGGGGACAGGTTGACGAGCAGTACTTC. Encoded protein: CAWGGQVDEQYF.

This chain links TRBV5-5 with TRBJ1-3; a weak D match, TRBD1 (6 bases). V lost 5 bases and J 0 bases, leaving 15 bases between the germline ends. The CDR3 is 16 amino acids. Per the germline V gene, CDR1 is SGHKS and CDR2 is YYEKEE (reference sequence). CDR3: CASSQDRLYSGNTIYF. CDR3 bases: TGTGCCAGCAGTCAAGACAGGTTGTACTCTGGAAACACCATATATTTT. The full variable domain, completed using reference TRBV5-5 and TRBJ1-3, is DAGVTQSPTHLIKTRGQQVTLRCSPISGHKSVSWYQQVLGQGPQFIFQYYEKEERGRGNFPDRFSARQFPNYSSELNVNALLLGDSALYLCASSQDRLYSGNTIYFGEGSWLTVV.

The chain employs TRBV30 and TRBJ2-1; TRBD2 matches 8 bases. CDR1 and CDR2 from the germline V gene are GTSNPN and SVGIG (reference sequence). The CDR3 has 15 residues. With V trimmed by 2 bases and J by 3 bases, 6 bases remained unmatched. The CDR3 protein is CAWSPPGLDYNEQFF. DNA of the CDR3: TGTGCCTGGAGTCCTCCGGGACTAGACTACAATGAGCAGTTCTTC. Full variable domain (missing parts from reference TRBV30 and TRBJ2-1): SQTIHQWPATLVQPVGSPLSLECTVEGTSNPNLYWYRQAAGRGLQLLFYSVGIGQISSEVPQNLSASRPQDRQFILSSKKLLLSDSGFYLCAWSPPGLDYNEQFFGPGTRLTVL.

V is TRBV13 and J is TRBJ2-5; the match to TRBD2 covers 11 bases. J was trimmed by 4 bases and V by 4 bases; bases with no gene match: 2. Germline V gene data show CDR1 as PRHDT and CDR2 as FYEKMQ (reference sequence). CDR3 length equals 14 residues. The CDR3 bases are TGTGCCAGCAGCTCCACTAGCGGGGGAGAGACCCAGTACTTC. Translation gives CASSSTSGGETQYF.

The chain uses TRBV11-3 and TRBJ1-1; D unresolved. The germline V gene has CDR1 SGHNT and CDR2 YENEEA. CDR3 size: 13 residues. Between the trimmed V and J ends, which lost 2 bases and 2 bases, there was a span of 6 bases. The CDR3 region is CASSLNSNTEAFF. The CDR3 region has the DNA TGTGCCAGCAGCTTAAATAGTAACACTGAAGCTTTCTTT.

This clone has a single count. This chain joins TRBV7-9 and TRBJ2-3; 8 positions match TRBD2. The CDR3 runs to 15 residues. V trimming: 4 bases; J trimming: 2 bases; junction bases outside the gene matches: 5. In germline, CDR1 is SEHNR, CDR2 FQNEAQ (reference sequence). CDR3 region: CASSWAGGYTDTQYF. In DNA form, the CDR3 reads TGTGCCAGCAGCTGGGCGGGAGGCTACACAGATACGCAGTATTTT. The full variable domain, with the rest looked up from reference TRBV7-9 and TRBJ2-3, is DTGVSQNPRHKITKRGQNVTFRCDPISEHNRLYWYRQTLGQGPEFLTYFQNEAQLEKSRLLSDRFSAERPKGSFSTLEIQRTEQGDSAMYLCASSWAGGYTDTQYFGPGTRLTVL.

This clone was counted a few times. The chain is built from TRBV28 and TRBJ2-7; 11 nucleotides line up with TRBD2. Germline V CDR1 and CDR2: MDHEN, SYDVKM. Trimming removed 6 bases from V and 6 bases from J; junction bases left unmatched: 7. The CDR3 covers 14 residues. The DNA of the CDR3 is TGTGCCAGCAGCTATAGCGGGGGGGCCCTCGAGCAGTACTTC. Its protein is CASSYSGGALEQYF.

The chain combines TRBV15 with TRBJ1-2, with 9 bases identical to TRBD1. The CDR3 spans 15 residues. V shed 2 bases, J shed 7 bases, and the junction held 8 bases outside the gene matches. Germline CDR1 and CDR2: LNHNV and YYDKDF (reference sequence). The CDR3 DNA sequence: TGTGCCACCAGCAGAAACACGGGACAGGGTACTGGCTACACCTTC. Translating gives CATSRNTGQGTGYTF.

This clone was observed a few times. V and J are TRBV11-2 and TRBJ2-2; D is uncertain. Germline V gene data show CDR1 as SGHAT and CDR2 as FQNNGV. The CDR3 totals 15 residues. V lost 1 base and J 0 bases, leaving 6 bases between the germline ends. The CDR3 coding sequence is TGTGCCAGCAGCTTAGGGCCTTCGAACACCGGGGAGCTGTTTTTT. Translation: CASSLGPSNTGELFF.

This clone was recorded a few times. J is TRBJ1-2 and V is TRBV9, with 8 bases matching TRBD1. The V and J ends lost 4 bases and 1 base, in that order; junction bases with no gene match: 6. Germline CDR1 reads SGDLS; CDR2 reads YYNGEE. The CDR3 runs 15 residues. CDR3 region: CASSPRGQVNYGYTF. CDR3 coding DNA: TGTGCCAGCAGCCCCAGGGGACAGGTTAACTATGGCTACACCTTC. The whole variable domain, filled in from reference TRBV9 and TRBJ1-2, reads DSGVTQTPKHLITATGQRVTLRCSPRSGDLSVYWYQQSLDQGLQFLIQYYNGEERAKGNILERFSAQQFPDLHSELNLSSLELGDSALYFCASSPRGQVNYGYTFGSGTRLTVV.

This chain connects TRBV30 to TRBJ2-2; no definite D call. CDR3 length: 14 amino acids. Germline loops: CDR1 GTSNPN, CDR2 SVGIG (reference sequence). The V end was cut by 5 bases, the J end by 2 bases, with 12 bases between. In DNA, the CDR3 is TGTGCCTGGCGACAAGAGACCAACACCGGGGAGCTGTTTTTT. Its protein product is CAWRQETNTGELFF.

The chain joins TRBV11-2 to TRBJ1-1, with 8 bases matching TRBD1. After removal of 5 bases from V and 10 bases from J, the junction contained 6 bases not matched to a gene. CDR1 is SGHAT and CDR2 is FQNNGV in the germline V gene. This CDR3 is 12 amino acids long. As DNA, the CDR3 is TGTGCCAGCAGCACCCGGACAGGGCGAGCTTTCTTT. Translating gives CASSTRTGRAFF.

This clone was recorded a few times. The chain employs TRBV2 and TRBJ1-1; D is ambiguous. Germline CDR1 is SNHLY and CDR2 is FYNNEI. V was shortened by 6 bases and J by 1 base, with 15 bases between the two germline ends. The CDR3 is 15 amino acids. The CDR3 loop reads CASSLFYSENTEAFF. The CDR3 DNA sequence: TGTGCCAGCAGCCTTTTTTACTCCGAGAACACTGAAGCTTTCTTT. Combining the CDR3 with reference TRBV2 and TRBJ1-1 gives the whole variable domain EPEVTQTPSHQVTQMGQEVILRCVPISNHLYFYWYRQILGQKVEFLVSFYNNEISEKSEIFDDQFSVERPDGSNFTLKIRSTKLEDSAMYFCASSLFYSENTEAFFGQGTRLTVV.

About this clone: The same CDR3 also results from other DNA sequences found in this sample. The chain carries TRBV6-6 and TRBJ1-5; tentatively, D is TRBD1 (6 bases). Germline V CDR1 and CDR2: MNHNY, SVGAGI (reference sequence). V gave up 6 bases and J gave up 0 bases, with 9 bases separating them. CDR3 length: 14 residues. DNA for the CDR3: TGTGCCAGCAGCCGGACAGTTAGCAATCAGCCCCAGCATTTT. As protein: CASSRTVSNQPQHF.

This chain uses TRBV6-1 with TRBJ1-5, with 9 positions matching TRBD1. The length of the CDR3 is 16 residues. Germline-derived CDR1 and CDR2 are MNHNS and SASEGT. Trimming at V came to 3 bases and at J to 0 bases, leaving 3 bases not matched to a gene. The CDR3 coding sequence is TGTGCCAGCAGTGAGAGGGGACAGGGTAGCAATCAGCCCCAGCATTTT. This translates into CASSERGQGSNQPQHF.

In its sample, this clone ranks as medium-sized (0.01 to 0.1%). The same CDR3 arises from other DNA sequences in this sample as well. J is TRBJ2-1 and V is TRBV5-1; TRBD2 agrees at 10 bases. This CDR3 is built from 14 residues. V lost 4 bases, J lost 4 bases, and 2 bases stayed unmatched. Germline-derived CDR1 and CDR2 are SGHRS and YFSETQ. CDR3 region: CASSASGGYNEQFF. The CDR3, as DNA: TGCGCCAGCAGCGCTAGCGGGGGTTACAATGAGCAGTTCTTC.

CDR3 nucleotides: TGTGCCAGCAGCCTAACAGGGAAGGACACCGGGGAGCTGTTTTTT. It yields the protein CASSLTGKDTGELFF. The rearrangement joins TRBV2 to TRBJ2-2, with D perhaps TRBD1 (6 bases). CDR1 is SNHLY, CDR2 FYNNEI, per germline. The CDR3 loop spans 15 amino acids. V lost 6 bases and J lost 3, with 14 bases in between.

The CDR3 here is CASSLMGDGYYGYTF. The CDR3 DNA reads TGCGCCAGCAGCTTGATGGGAGATGGGTACTATGGCTACACCTTC. The gene calls are TRBV5-1 and TRBJ1-2; D remains unclear. The germline CDR1 and CDR2 sequences are SGHRS and YFSETQ. Trimming shortened V by 1 base and J by 3 bases, and 13 bases separated the two germline ends. This CDR3 is built from 15 residues. Full variable domain (outside the CDR3, taken from reference TRBV5-1 and TRBJ1-2): KAGVTQTPRYLIKTRGQQVTLSCSPISGHRSVSWYQQTPGQGLQFLFEYFSETQRNKGNFPGRFSGRQFSNSRSEMNVSTLELGDSALYLCASSLMGDGYYGYTFGSGTRLTVV.

This chain connects TRBV29-1 to TRBJ2-6, with a possible D match to TRBD1 (6 bases). The ends were cut back, 8 bases at V and 0 bases at J, with 11 bases in the middle. The CDR3 spans 14 residues. CDR1 is SQVTM and CDR2 is ANQGSEA in the germline V gene. The DNA for the CDR3 is TGCAGCTTTTTAGGGGGCTCTGGGGCCAACGTCCTGACTTTC. Its translation is CSFLGGSGANVLTF.

This clone has just one count. This chain joins TRBV6-6 and TRBJ2-3, with D possibly being TRBD2 (5 bases). Trimming removed 1 base from V and 1 base from J, with 12 bases in between. Germline values: CDR1 MNHNY, CDR2 SVGAGI (reference sequence). The CDR3 covers 16 residues. CDR3 coding DNA: TGTGCCAGCAGTTACTTTCGTGGGAGTGGCACAGATACGCAGTATTTT. Amino acids: CASSYFRGSGTDTQYF.